A selection of T cell receptor beta chains follows, all from one sample in a study of cytomegalovirus exposure and HLA in healthy donors. Only in-frame clones appear in the TCRdb table, and some are missing; sequencing was by immunoSEQ multiplex PCR. The repertoire holds 110,000 to 150,000 clones, with around 85% as singletons. What was sequenced was PBMCs. The origin of the receptors is a man in his forties in good health and CMV-seropositive. Both conserved end residues are part of each CDR3. D genes are given only for firm matches. Clone size is stated in some rows and not others, as once, few, many or a class when expanded.

TRBV5-4	.	.	TRBJ2-7	TGTGCCAGCAGTCAGGACGGGATATACGAGCAGTACTTC	CASSQDGIYEQYF
TRBV6-5	.	TRBD1	TRBJ2-7	TGTGCCAGCAGTTACTCGTTTGGGACAGGGCGCGAGCAGTACTTC	CASSYSFGTGREQYF
TRBV5-1	.	TRBD2	TRBJ2-5	TGCGCCAGCAGCTTGGCTCTAGCGGGAATGGCCCAGTACTTC	CASSLALAGMAQYF
TRBV14	.	.	TRBJ1-2	TGTGCCAGCAGCCCCGACAGCCCTAACTATGGCTACACCTTC	CASSPDSPNYGYTF
TRBV5-1	.	TRBD1	TRBJ2-5	TGCGCCAGCAGCCCCAACTACCCCACAGGGGGCTATCAAGAGACCCAGTACTTC	CASSPNYPTGGYQETQYF
TRBV30	.	.	TRBJ2-3	TGTGCCTGGAGCGCTGGCGGGACAGACACAGATACGCAGTATTTT	CAWSAGGTDTDTQYF
TRBV4-1	.	TRBD1	TRBJ2-3	TGCGCCAGCAGATGGGACAGTAGCACAGATACGCAGTATTTT	CASRWDSSTDTQYF
TRBV4-1	.	.	TRBJ2-7	TGCGCCAGCGGCCAATATCCTGACGAGCAGTACTTC	CASGQYPDEQYF
TRBV5-1	.	TRBD1	TRBJ1-1	TGCGCCAGCAGCCTCGAGGACAGGGTGGAAGCTGAAGCTTTCTTT	CASSLEDRVEAEAFF
TRBV9	.	TRBD1	TRBJ1-2	TGTGCCAGCAGCACCGGGACAGGGTTCGGCTACACCTTC	CASSTGTGFGYTF
TRBV19	.	.	TRBJ1-1	TGTGCCAGTAGTATAATCGCCAGAAACACTGAAGCTTTCTTT	CASSIIARNTEAFF
TRBV6-1	.	.	TRBJ1-5	TGTGCCAGCAGTGAAGCGCGGGAGTATCAGCCCCAGCATTTT	CASSEAREYQPQHF
TRBV5-1	.	.	TRBJ2-6	TGCGCCAGCAGCTTGGATGCTGCTGGGGCCAACGCCCTGACTTTC	CASSLDAAGANALTF
TRBV2	.	.	TRBJ2-5	TGTGCCAGCAGTGCTTGGGGGCTTGGGGCGGCCCAAGAGACCCAGTACTTC	CASSAWGLGAAQETQYF
TRBV9	.	TRBD2	TRBJ2-7	TGTGCCAGCAGCGTAGGGCCGACAGCGGGAAGGTACGAGCAGTACTTC	CASSVGPTAGRYEQYF
TRBV11-2	.	TRBD1	TRBJ1-1	TGTGCCAGCAGCTTAGCAGGGGGAGACACTGAAGCTTTCTTT	CASSLAGGDTEAFF
TRBV30	.	.	TRBJ1-3	TGTGCCTCTAGGGACTTGAGTTTAGGAAACACCATATATTTT	CASRDLSLGNTIYF
TRBV4-1	few	TRBD1	TRBJ1-6	TGCGCCAGCAGCCAAGATACAGGGGTTAATTCACCCCTCCACTTT	CASSQDTGVNSPLHF
TRBV19	.	TRBD2	TRBJ2-7	TGTGCCAGTAGTAGTAGCGGGAGGATGATCGAGCAGTACTTC	CASSSSGRMIEQYF
TRBV7-8	.	TRBD2	TRBJ2-1	TGTTCCAGCAGCTCCCTAGCGGGAGTCGTAATCAATGAGCAGTTCTTC	CSSSSLAGVVINEQFF
TRBV30	.	TRBD1	TRBJ1-5	TGTGCCTGGAGCGGACAGGGAGGGTGGTATCAGCCCCAGCATTTT	CAWSGQGGWYQPQHF
TRBV10-2	.	TRBD2	TRBJ2-1	TGCGCCAGCAGTGAGTCGTCGGCTAGCGGATACAATGAGCAGTTCTTC	CASSESSASGYNEQFF
TRBV7-8	.	.	TRBJ2-7	TGTGCCAGCAGCTTATCGTACGAGCAGTACTTC	CASSLSYEQYF
TRBV19	once	TRBD2	TRBJ2-7	TGTGCCAGTAGTATAAGGGCGGGGAGGGAGTCCTACGAGCAGTACTTC	CASSIRAGRESYEQYF
TRBV30	.	TRBD2	TRBJ2-3	TGTGCCTGGAGGACTAGCCTCTTCACGCAGTATTTT	CAWRTSLFTQYF
TRBV30	.	.	TRBJ1-5	TGTGCCTGGAGCCCGATTGGAGGCAATCAGCCCCAGCATTTT	CAWSPIGGNQPQHF
TRBV11-2	few	.	TRBJ1-1	TGTGCCAGCAGCACAGACCCTGGGAACACTGAAGCTTTCTTT	CASSTDPGNTEAFF
TRBV18	.	.	TRBJ1-5	TGTGCCAGCTCACCACTACAGGGAGGCAATCAGCCCCAGCATTTT	CASSPLQGGNQPQHF
TRBV11-2	.	.	TRBJ2-7	TGTGCCAGCAGCCCACAGACCGCCTACGAGCAGTACTTC	CASSPQTAYEQYF
TRBV9	.	TRBD2	TRBJ2-2	TGTGCCAGCAGCGTGGCGGGAGCGGTCGGGGAGCTGTTTTTT	CASSVAGAVGELFF
TRBV7-2	once	.	TRBJ2-1	TGTGCCAGCAGCCCTGCGGCGGGATACTCCTACAATGAGCAGTTCTTC	CASSPAAGYSYNEQFF
TRBV2	.	TRBD2	TRBJ2-1	TGTGCCAGCAGTGAAACTAGCGGGAGCTCCTACAATGAGCAGTTCTTC	CASSETSGSSYNEQFF
TRBV27	.	.	TRBJ1-4	TGTGCCAGCAGCCCCAGGGGTCGCGGTGAAAAACTGTTTTTT	CASSPRGRGEKLFF
TRBV7-9	.	TRBD1	TRBJ1-4	TGTGCCAGCAGCTTAGGAGGGGGCGGTGAAAAACTGTTTTTT	CASSLGGGGEKLFF
TRBV9	few	TRBD2	TRBJ2-1	TGTGCCAGCAGCGTAGGGGCTAGCGGGAGGGCCAAGCAGTTCTTC	CASSVGASGRAKQFF
TRBV9	.	.	TRBJ1-4	TGTGCCAGCAGCCTATACGAGGTCGTGGCAACTAATGAAAAACTGTTTTTT	CASSLYEVVATNEKLFF
TRBV7-9	.	TRBD1	TRBJ2-2	TGTGCCAGCAGACAGACCGGGACAGATAAACTCACCGGGGAGCTGTTTTTT	CASRQTGTDKLTGELFF
TRBV7-2	.	TRBD2	TRBJ2-7	TGTGCCAGCAGATTTAGCGGGGGAAAGGGGGATCACGAGCAGTACTTC	CASRFSGGKGDHEQYF
TRBV11-3	.	.	TRBJ2-1	TGTGCCAGCAGTGGGGGGTTGAATGAGCAGTTCTTC	CASSGGLNEQFF
TRBV18	few	.	TRBJ2-3	TGTGCCAGCTCACCTCGCCAGGGGCGTAGAGGCACAGATACGCAGTATTTT	CASSPRQGRRGTDTQYF
TRBV6-5	.	.	TRBJ2-2	TGTGCCAGCAGCCACCCCAGCACCGGGGAGCTGTTTTTT	CASSHPSTGELFF
TRBV6-1	.	.	TRBJ1-1	TGTGCCAGCAGTGAAGGTAAACAGAGTAGTGCTTTCTTT	CASSEGKQSSAFF
TRBV11-3	.	TRBD2	TRBJ2-1	TGTGCCAGCAGCACGGGACTAGCGGGGATTGAGCAGTTCTTC	CASSTGLAGIEQFF
TRBV6-1	.	.	TRBJ1-6	TGTGCCAGCTCCAGGGGCGTAGATAATTCACCCCTCCACTTT	CASSRGVDNSPLHF
TRBV4-3	.	TRBD1	TRBJ1-2	TGCGCCAGCACCACGGCCCAGGGACAGGGGCTAGATGGCTACACCTTC	CASTTAQGQGLDGYTF
TRBV18	.	.	TRBJ1-2	TGTGCCAGCTCGCCCGAGAACTATGGCTACACCTTC	CASSPENYGYTF
TRBV5-1	.	.	TRBJ1-1	TGCGCCAGCAAGACAGTAATGAACACTGAAGCTTTCTTT	CASKTVMNTEAFF
TRBV9	.	TRBD1	TRBJ1-6	TGTGCCAGCAGCGTAGGACAGGGGAATTCACCCCTCCACTTT	CASSVGQGNSPLHF
TRBV29-1	.	TRBD2	TRBJ2-3	TGCAGCGTTGACAGGGGACTAGCGGGAGGGAGCACAGATACGCAGTATTTT	CSVDRGLAGGSTDTQYF
TRBV9	.	.	TRBJ1-5	TGTGCCAGCAGCTTCCGGGACAACAATCAGCCCCAGCATTTT	CASSFRDNNQPQHF